The rows below give T cell receptor beta chains drawn from one sample of a study of shared clonotypes between healthy human individuals. TCRdb's table, derived via immunoSEQ multiplex PCR, lists solely in-frame clones and lacks some. The sample yields about 490,000 clones, 65% to 80% seen once. The sequencing input was PBMCs. The receptors were gathered from a middle-aged woman in good health. Some clones in this sample may be carry-over from other donors' samples. The conserved cysteine and the conserved F or W are not part of the CDR3 here. Clone size is shown for a subset of rows, as once, few, many or a class of expanded clone.

>TRBV4-3|-|TRBJ2-1
ASSQETGGSYSYNEQF
>TRBV15|-|TRBJ1-2
ATSRGQTTARGYT
>TRBV2|-|TRBJ1-2
ASREAGGMGGYT
>TRBV6-6|-|TRBJ2-2
ASSGTGNTGELF
>TRBV7-2|-|TRBJ2-1
ASSLALTVNNEQF
>TRBV4-1|-|TRBJ2-2
ASSQAGTSGYLGELF
>TRBV6-6|once|TRBJ1-1
ASRDGEGMNTEAF
>TRBV28|-|TRBJ1-5
ASSSIRQGGFQPQH
>TRBV28|-|TRBJ1-5
ASSRTGNGNQPQH
>TRBV4-2|-|TRBJ2-1
ASSQEASYNEQF
>TRBV14|-|TRBJ1-4
ASSQVGGEKLF
>TRBV15|-|TRBJ2-5
ATSRDPGGRETQY
>TRBV19|once|TRBJ2-5
ASSMAGETQY
>TRBV7-6|few|TRBJ1-5
ASSPRGGSPQH
>TRBV7-3|many|TRBJ2-7
ASSPRWGFYEQY
>TRBV7-2|-|TRBJ1-5
ASSLGLGPQPQH
>TRBV28|-|TRBJ2-6
ASSFQAGRDSGANVLT
>TRBV2|few|TRBJ1-4
ASSEQGARNEKLF
>TRBV4-2|-|TRBJ1-5
ASSRHDRGGVDNQPQH
>TRBV28|few|TRBJ1-1
ASKWFTNTEAF
>TRBV30|-|TRBJ2-1
AYAGGPYNEQF
>TRBV18|-|TRBJ2-1
ASSPRTSGSGYNEQF
>TRBV6-1|-|TRBJ1-2
ASSRDRLTYGYT
>TRBV4-1|-|TRBJ2-1
ASSQYRDEQF